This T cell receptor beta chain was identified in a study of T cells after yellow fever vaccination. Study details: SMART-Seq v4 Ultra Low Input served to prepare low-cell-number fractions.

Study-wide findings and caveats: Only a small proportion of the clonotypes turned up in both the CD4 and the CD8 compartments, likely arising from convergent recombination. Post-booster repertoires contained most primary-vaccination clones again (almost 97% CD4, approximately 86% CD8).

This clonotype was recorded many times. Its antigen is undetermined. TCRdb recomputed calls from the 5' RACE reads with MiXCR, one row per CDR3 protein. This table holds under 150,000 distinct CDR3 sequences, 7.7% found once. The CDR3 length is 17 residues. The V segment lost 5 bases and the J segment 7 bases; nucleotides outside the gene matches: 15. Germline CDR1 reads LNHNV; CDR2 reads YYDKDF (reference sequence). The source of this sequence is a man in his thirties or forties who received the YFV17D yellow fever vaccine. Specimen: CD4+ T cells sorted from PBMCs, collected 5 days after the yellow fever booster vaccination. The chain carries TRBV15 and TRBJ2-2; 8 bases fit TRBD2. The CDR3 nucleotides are TGTGCCACCAGCCCCCAGGCTTTAGCGGGACGGAGCGGGGAGCTGTTTTTT. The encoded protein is CATSPQALAGRSGELFF.